Shown below are 8 T cell receptor beta chains from a single sample sequenced in a study of cytomegalovirus exposure and HLA in healthy donors. Sequenced by immunoSEQ multiplex PCR; TCRdb stores in-frame clones only, minus some. The sample carries about 100,000 clones, approximately 85% recorded once. The specimen sequenced was PBMCs. Source of these receptors: a woman under 30 in good health and CMV-seronegative.

This chain connects TRBV5-6 to TRBJ2-7, with D unclear. Germline CDR1 and CDR2: SGHDT and YYEEEE. Trimming cost V 4 bases and J 7 bases, with 15 bases left between them. The CDR3 totals 13 residues. CDR3 DNA: TGTGCCAGCAGCGGCGACTTGAAAGGAGAGCAGTACTTC. Translation: CASSGDLKGEQYF.

The CDR3 loop reads CASSPTGVQPQHF. CDR3 nucleotides: TGTGCCAGCAGCCCGACAGGGGTTCAGCCCCAGCATTTT. The rearrangement uses TRBV11-2 and TRBJ1-5; 8 bases line up with TRBD1. The V gene end was trimmed by 5 bases and the J gene end by 6 bases; junction bases not matched to a gene: 3. Looked up from germline, CDR1 is SGHAT and CDR2 is FQNNGV. This CDR3 has 13 residues.

V is TRBV30 and J is TRBJ2-7, with D possibly being TRBD1 (6 bases). The CDR3 totals 12 residues. Trimming pared 2 bases from V and 4 bases from J, leaving 9 bases between. Per the germline V gene, CDR1 is GTSNPN and CDR2 is SVGIG (reference sequence). Written as DNA, the CDR3 is TGTGCCTGGAGTAGGACAGCTTACGAGCAGTACTTC. Encoded protein: CAWSRTAYEQYF. Together with reference TRBV30 and TRBJ2-7, the CDR3 gives the full variable domain: SQTIHQWPATLVQPVGSPLSLECTVEGTSNPNLYWYRQAAGRGLQLLFYSVGIGQISSEVPQNLSASRPQDRQFILSSKKLLLSDSGFYLCAWSRTAYEQYFGPGTRLTVT.

The chain carries TRBV15 and TRBJ2-5; 9 bases fit TRBD1. There are 15 residues in the CDR3. The V gene's germline CDR1 is LNHNV and CDR2 YYDKDF (reference sequence). Trimming cost V 2 bases and J 5 bases; bases outside gene matches: 6. The CDR3 DNA sequence: TGTGCCACCAGCAGATTAGGACAGGGGCGGGAGACCCAGTACTTC. This gives the protein CATSRLGQGRETQYF.

V is TRBV10-3 and J is TRBJ2-5; D remains unclear. Germline-derived CDR1 and CDR2 are ENHRY and SYGVKD. This CDR3 has 13 amino acids. V was cut by 4 bases and J by 2 bases, with 8 bases left in between. The CDR3 DNA sequence: TGTGCCATCAGTGGAGGAGAACAAGAGACCCAGTACTTC. Translation gives CAISGGEQETQYF.

The genes are TRBV9 and TRBJ2-7, with 11 bases that match TRBD1. CDR3 length: 16 amino acids. Trimming cost V 3 bases and J 7 bases; bases outside gene matches: 12. Germline V gene sequence: CDR1 SGDLS, CDR2 YYNGEE. CDR3 in amino acids: CASSGGPGQGVGEQYF. CDR3 nucleotide sequence: TGTGCCAGCAGCGGGGGCCCGGGACAGGGGGTAGGTGAGCAGTACTTC.

The chain employs TRBV9 and TRBJ1-2; maybe TRBD1 (6 bases). Germline V CDR1 and CDR2: SGDLS, YYNGEE. The CDR3 is 14 amino acids. Trimming cost V 3 bases and J 2 bases, with 11 bases left between them. CDR3 bases: TGTGCCAGCAGCGGCGGGGGCGGCAACTATGGCTACACCTTC. Its protein is CASSGGGGNYGYTF.

This clone was counted a few times. V is TRBV19 and J is TRBJ1-3; 8 bases align to TRBD1. The CDR3 length is 13 residues. V shed 7 bases and J 4 bases; nucleotides not matched to a gene: 3. Germline-derived CDR1 and CDR2 are LNHDA and SQIVND (reference sequence). CDR3 in amino acids: CASTRQGGNTIYF. Here the CDR3 DNA reads TGTGCCAGTACGAGACAGGGGGGAAACACCATATATTTT.